At least ten counts were recorded for the clone carrying this T cell receptor (beta chain). The entry originates in a study of spatial heterogeneity in lung cancer. With 5 bases clipped from V and 10 bases from J, the junction kept 13 bases outside the gene matches. The CDR3 contains 15 residues. CDR1 is SGHNT, CDR2 YYREEE, per germline (reference sequence). Indicated time point: sample taken at primary tumor resection. Tumor, nontumor lung or frozen PBMC supplied whole RNA that was sequenced unsorted. TCRdb re-called the 5' RACE reads through MiXCR, storing one row per CDR3 protein. The repertoire holds about 12,000 distinct CDR3 sequences, with about 6.2% as singletons.

The sample in question was normal lung tissue next to the tumor, obtained at surgery. This clonotype was sampled from a male donor with early-stage non-small cell lung cancer. The genes are TRBV5-4 and TRBJ2-1; 9 nucleotides line up with TRBD1. CDR3 region: CASSPTGQGFREQFF. The CDR3 bases are TGTGCCAGCAGTCCTACGGGACAGGGTTTCCGGGAGCAGTTCTTC.